These 30 T cell receptor beta chains came from one sample sequenced in a study of shared clonotypes between healthy human individuals (dated by TCRdb to 2019 to 2021). The receptor library was made with the immunoSEQ multiplex PCR assay. In TCRdb, the immuneACCESS table is reduced to in-frame sequences with V and J assigned. These tables do not hold every clone; where another copy was compared, an unresolved V gene accounts for under half, and the others remain unexplained. The sample yields 2,100,000 or so clones; 90% to 96% were counted once. Together, the top ten hold around 0.13% of the sample. The material sequenced was naive CD4+ T cells sorted from blood. Taken with the paper, the label for cell subset or site translates to: CD45RA+ positively selected. The receptors were sampled from a young man in good health.

The rearrangement uses TRBV30 and TRBJ2-1; the match to TRBD2 covers 16 bases. The germline CDR1 and CDR2 sequences are GTSNPN and SVGIG (reference sequence). The CDR3 spans 18 residues. Trimming took 1 base from V and 8 from J; bases not matched to a gene: 11. CDR3 bases: TGTGCCTGGAGTGACCCGGGACTAGCGGGGGGGCCTTGGGATGAGCAGTTCTTC. Translating gives CAWSDPGLAGGPWDEQFF.

CDR3: CASSSSLDLGEKLFF. The CDR3 DNA is TGCGCCAGCAGCTCCAGCCTGGATTTAGGGGAAAAACTGTTTTTT. The genes are TRBV5-1 and TRBJ1-4; D remains unclear. The germline CDR1 and CDR2 sequences are SGHRS and YFSETQ. The CDR3 has 15 residues. V lost 3 bases, J lost 8 bases, and 17 bases lay in between.

The V and J genes are TRBV6-5 and TRBJ1-1; the D gene is possibly TRBD1 (5 bases). This CDR3 spans 13 amino acids. The germline gives CDR1 MNHEY, CDR2 SVGAGI. V lost 3 bases to trimming and J lost 4 bases, with 9 bases between them. CDR3 sequence reads: CASSYGGFTEAFF. CDR3 nucleotides: TGTGCCAGCAGTTATGGGGGGTTCACTGAAGCTTTCTTT.

The chain links TRBV30 to TRBJ2-7; 10 bases match TRBD2. The germline CDR1 and CDR2 sequences are GTSNPN and SVGIG (reference sequence). V was clipped by 0 bases and J by 4 bases; unmatched bases: 3. The CDR3 covers 14 residues. CDR3 nucleotide sequence: TGTGCCTGGAGTGTGACTAGCGGGCTGTACGAGCAGTACTTC. Translation: CAWSVTSGLYEQYF.

The chain joins TRBV6-1 to TRBJ1-5; weak D call: TRBD1 (6 bases). CDR3 length: 13 residues. In germline, CDR1 is MNHNS, CDR2 SASEGT. V lost 5 bases and J lost 4, with 9 bases in between. The CDR3 is CASSWDNNQPQHF. Written as DNA, the CDR3 is TGTGCCAGCAGTTGGGACAATAATCAGCCCCAGCATTTT.

J is TRBJ1-2 and V is TRBV10-3; 7 bases match TRBD1. The CDR3 has 17 residues. J gave up 5 bases and V 0 bases, and 12 bases lay outside the gene matches. The germline V gene encodes CDR1 ENHRY and CDR2 SYGVKD. The CDR3 protein is CAISESRGQTSIYGYTF. The CDR3, as DNA: TGTGCCATCAGTGAGTCCCGGGGACAGACTTCAATTTATGGCTACACCTTC.

The V and J genes are TRBV21-1 and TRBJ1-5; TRBD1 is taken as the D call from the table, unchecked against the DNA. TRBV21-1 is shown as a pseudogene. This CDR3 spans 14 amino acids. The CDR3 is CASSKARGRQPQHF. CDR3 nucleotide sequence: TGTGCCAGCAGCAAAGCCAGGGGGCGTCAGCCCCAGCATTTT.

The chain is built from TRBV6-1 and TRBJ1-4, with D perhaps matching TRBD1 (6 bases). The CDR3 runs to 13 residues. CDR1 and CDR2 (germline): MNHNS, SASEGT. Trimming stripped 4 bases from V and 4 bases from J, with 7 bases between. CDR3 sequence reads: CASSGGHNEKLFF. The CDR3 DNA reads TGTGCCAGCAGTGGGGGACATAATGAAAAACTGTTTTTT.

V usage is TRBV6-5 and J usage is TRBJ2-1; D unresolved. The length of the CDR3 is 14 residues. The germline CDR1 and CDR2 sequences are MNHEY and SVGAGI. Trimming pared 4 bases from V and 1 base from J, leaving 8 bases between. For the CDR3, the DNA is TGTGCCAGCAGTTCACCTGGGTCCTACAATGAGCAGTTCTTC. Its translation: CASSSPGSYNEQFF.

This clone has just a few counts. The V gene is TRBV30, the J gene TRBJ1-5; a possible D gene is TRBD1 (6 bases). Between the trimmed V and J ends, which lost 5 bases and 6 bases, there was a span of 14 bases. The CDR3 loop spans 13 amino acids. Germline V gene sequence: CDR1 GTSNPN, CDR2 SVGIG (reference sequence). The CDR3 here is CAWGPQGGQPQHF. CDR3 in DNA: TGTGCCTGGGGTCCACAGGGAGGTCAGCCCCAGCATTTT.

The rearrangement links TRBV19 to TRBJ2-1, with unresolved D. This CDR3 region has 11 residues. Germline CDR1 reads LNHDA; CDR2 reads SQIVND (reference sequence). V lost 8 bases and J 6 bases, leaving 8 bases between the germline ends. Here the CDR3 DNA reads TGTGCCAGTGCGAGCTTCAATGAGCAGTTCTTC. Translation: CASASFNEQFF.

The chain joins TRBV19 to TRBJ1-1; unclear D gene. CDR3 length: 12 amino acids. The V end was cut by 5 bases, the J end by 7 bases, with 11 bases between. Germline CDR1 reads LNHDA; CDR2 reads SQIVND (reference sequence). Here the CDR3 reads CASSGRMGEAFF. The DNA for the CDR3 is TGTGCCAGTAGTGGAAGGATGGGTGAAGCTTTCTTT.

The chain joins TRBV5-1 to TRBJ2-5; TRBD2 is a possible D gene (5 bases). This CDR3 has 14 amino acids. From germline, CDR1 is SGHRS and CDR2 YFSETQ. Trimming pared 4 bases from V and 9 bases from J, leaving 19 bases between. CDR3 in amino acids: CASSPDPEVDPQYF. As DNA, the CDR3 is TGCGCCAGCAGCCCGGACCCGGAGGTAGATCCCCAGTACTTC.

The chain recombines TRBV5-6 with TRBJ2-7, with TRBD2 as a possible D gene (6 bases). Trimming pared 0 bases from V and 8 bases from J, leaving 12 bases between. Per germline, CDR1 SGHDT and CDR2 YYEEEE. The CDR3 extends over 13 amino acids. The CDR3 protein is CASSLAGEAKQYF. In nucleotides, the CDR3 is TGTGCCAGCAGCTTGGCCGGGGAGGCAAAGCAGTACTTC. The complete variable domain, with remaining parts taken from reference TRBV5-6 and TRBJ2-7, reads DAGVTQSPTHLIKTRGQQVTLRCSPKSGHDTVSWYQQALGQGPQFIFQYYEEEERQRGNFPDRFSGHQFPNYSSELNVNALLLGDSALYLCASSLAGEAKQYFGPGTRLTVT.

This chain connects TRBV7-9 to TRBJ1-2; weak D call: TRBD1 (5 bases). The CDR3 is made up of 15 amino acids. The V gene lost 4 bases and the J gene lost 3 bases, with 15 bases spanning the gap. CDR1 and CDR2 (germline): SEHNR, FQNEAQ (reference sequence). The CDR3 protein is CASSSRQRSHYGYTF. In nucleotides, the CDR3 is TGTGCCAGCAGCTCCCGACAGCGCTCGCACTATGGCTACACCTTC.

The V call is TRBV4-3, the J call TRBJ2-7, with no clear D. The V and J ends lost 1 base and 6 bases respectively, with 16 bases between them. The CDR3 is made up of 15 amino acids. Germline V gene lookup returns CDR1 LGHNA and CDR2 YSLEER. Here the CDR3 reads CASSQGRGSQIEQYF. In nucleotides, the CDR3 is TGCGCCAGCAGCCAAGGTCGAGGCAGTCAGATCGAGCAGTACTTC.

This chain joins TRBV5-4 and TRBJ1-1; 9 bases are a match to TRBD1. Germline lookup yields CDR1 SGHNT and CDR2 YYREEE (reference sequence). J was trimmed by 7 bases and V by 4 bases; bases with no gene match: 8. This CDR3 has 14 amino acids. The chain's CDR3 is CASSTVGTGYEAFF. CDR3 sequence (DNA): TGTGCCAGCAGCACGGTCGGGACAGGGTATGAAGCTTTCTTT.

The rearrangement links TRBV11-3 to TRBJ2-3; D is unclear. V shed 5 bases and J shed 0 bases, with 12 bases lying between them. Germline assignment: CDR1 SGHNT and CDR2 YENEEA. There are 15 residues in the CDR3. The DNA of the CDR3 is TGTGCCAGCAGCCTAAACAAGGGAAGCACAGATACGCAGTATTTT. Protein: CASSLNKGSTDTQYF.

The genes are TRBV5-1 and TRBJ2-2, with no clear D. The ends were cut back, 5 bases at V and 6 bases at J, with 11 bases in the middle. Germline V gene lookup returns CDR1 SGHRS and CDR2 YFSETQ. The CDR3 has 13 residues. CDR3 DNA sequence: TGCGCCAGCAGTTACCCGAGCCCCGGGGAGCTGTTTTTT. Its protein is CASSYPSPGELFF.

J is TRBJ1-2 and V is TRBV30, with 10 bases lining up with TRBD1. Germline loops: CDR1 GTSNPN, CDR2 SVGIG (reference sequence). Unmatched junction bases numbered 14, after V lost 2 bases and J lost 5 bases. The length of the CDR3 is 17 residues. The DNA of the CDR3 is TGTGCCTGGAGTCCATACCGTTCGGGACAGGGGAATTATGGCTACACCTTC. It is translated as CAWSPYRSGQGNYGYTF.

CDR3 amino acids: CASSYEVSYGYTF. The CDR3 nucleotides are TGTGCCAGCAGTTACGAGGTGTCCTATGGCTACACCTTC. The genes are TRBV6-5 and TRBJ1-2; no reliable D call. This CDR3 has 13 residues. Per the germline V gene, CDR1 is MNHEY and CDR2 is SVGAGI. V gave up 2 bases and J gave up 4 bases, with 8 bases separating them.

V and J are TRBV5-1 and TRBJ2-7; the match to TRBD1 covers 9 bases. Per germline, CDR1 SGHRS and CDR2 YFSETQ. V was clipped by 6 bases and J by 4 bases; unmatched bases: 11. The CDR3 contains 15 residues. CDR3 residues: CASTLLGTGLYEQYF. Here the CDR3 DNA reads TGCGCCAGCACCCTCTTGGGGACAGGGCTATACGAGCAGTACTTC.

The rearrangement uses TRBV6-1 and TRBJ1-2, with TRBD1 identical over 7 bases. There are 13 residues in the CDR3. Trimming removed 7 bases from V and 2 bases from J; junction bases left unmatched: 4. Germline CDR1 is MNHNS and CDR2 is SASEGT. In DNA, the CDR3 is TGTGCCAGCATGGGGGGACAGAACTATGGCTACACCTTC. It is translated as CASMGGQNYGYTF.

The chain employs TRBV4-3 and TRBJ2-7, with 7 bases aligning to TRBD1. The CDR3 has 15 residues. V shed 2 bases, J shed 2 bases, and the junction held 6 bases outside the gene matches. Germline V CDR1 and CDR2: LGHNA, YSLEER. Written as DNA, the CDR3 is TGCGCCAGCAGCCAACAACCGGGACAGACCTACGAGCAGTACTTC. Its protein product is CASSQQPGQTYEQYF.

The chain employs TRBV7-3 and TRBJ2-6; 7 nucleotides line up with TRBD1. J gave up 10 bases and V 6 bases, and 9 bases lay outside the gene matches. This CDR3 has 14 amino acids. Germline CDR1 SGHTA, CDR2 FQGTGA. In DNA form, the CDR3 reads TGTGCCAGCAGAAAATACGGGACAGTAAACGTCCTGACTTTC. Translation: CASRKYGTVNVLTF.

Worth noting for this clone: Other DNA sequences of this sample code for an identical CDR3. The rearrangement uses TRBV11-2 and TRBJ1-6; D is undetermined. Trimming stripped 2 bases from V and 7 bases from J, with 3 bases between. The CDR3 sequence is 12 residues long. The germline CDR1 and CDR2 sequences are SGHAT and FQNNGV. The CDR3 DNA is TGTGCCAGCAGCTTACTAAATTCACCCCTCCACTTT. Amino acids: CASSLLNSPLHF.

The chain has TRBV6-6 and TRBJ1-5; possibly TRBD1 for D (5 bases). The V end was cut by 6 bases, the J end by 3 bases, with 15 bases between. Per germline, CDR1 MNHNY and CDR2 SVGAGI (reference sequence). The length of the CDR3 is 15 residues. The CDR3 loop reads CASSRDATPNQPQHF. CDR3 coding DNA: TGTGCCAGCAGCCGGGACGCTACCCCCAATCAGCCCCAGCATTTT.

This chain connects TRBV19 to TRBJ1-4; D unresolved. Deletions cut 6 bases from V and 8 bases from J, with 16 bases between. There are 14 residues in the CDR3. The V gene's germline CDR1 is LNHDA and CDR2 SQIVND (reference sequence). The CDR3 DNA sequence: TGTGCCAGTAGGGCCGGGTCAGTTCGGGAAAAACTGTTTTTT. Protein: CASRAGSVREKLFF.

The J gene is TRBJ2-7, the V gene TRBV10-3, with 9 bases identical to TRBD2. This CDR3 contains 15 residues. Germline-derived CDR1 and CDR2 are ENHRY and SYGVKD. With 2 bases clipped from V and 4 bases from J, the junction kept 6 bases outside the gene matches. In DNA form, the CDR3 reads TGTGCCATCAGTGAGGGGGAGACTAGCGGTTACGAGCAGTACTTC. It specifies CAISEGETSGYEQYF.

This chain connects TRBV6-1 to TRBJ2-5, with D tentatively TRBD1 or TRBD2 (5 bases each). CDR3 length equals 13 residues. Germline V CDR1 and CDR2: MNHNS, SASEGT. V lost 2 bases and J 14 bases, leaving 18 bases between the germline ends. The CDR3 bases are TGTGCCAGCAGTGAAAATGCCGGGACCGACCTTTACTTC. Translating gives CASSENAGTDLYF.